The sequence of this T cell receptor (beta chain) was determined in a study of OX40 agonist ivuxolimab in advanced cancers. At the level of the study: The drug used for patients, ivuxolimab, was an agonistic anti-OX40 (CD134) antibody. Every 2 weeks, ivuxolimab was infused into the patients intravenously at between 0.01 and 10 mg/kg.

Collection of blood occurred at baseline, at cycle 4 day 1, and at cycle 7 day 1. In the case of this clone: As yet, its antigen is unknown.

Trimming took 4 bases from V and 2 from J, leaving 6 bases between them. The length of the CDR3 is 14 residues. Germline V lookup: CDR1 SGHDN, CDR2 FVKESK. Findings and limits, study-wide: CD4+ T cells averaged fewer expanded clones than CD8+ T cells.

Sequenced by immunoSEQ multiplex PCR; TCRdb stores in-frame clones only, minus some. The data hold 75,000 to 90,000 clones, with around 91% observed a single time. The origin of this receptor is an adult with an advanced solid tumor such as melanoma, head and neck, liver or kidney cancer. This material consisted of CD4+ or CD8+ T cells sorted from blood, taken in a trial of the OX40 agonist ivuxolimab. V usage is TRBV14 and J usage is TRBJ2-6; D is ambiguous. The CDR3 DNA is TGTGCCAGCAGCCCGAAAACTGGGGCCAACGTCCTGACTTTC. This gives the protein CASSPKTGANVLTF. Drawing the rest from reference TRBV14 and TRBJ2-6, the complete variable domain is EAGVTQFPSHSVIEKGQTVTLRCDPISGHDNLYWYRRVMGKEIKFLLHFVKESKQDESGMPNNRFLAERTGGTYSTLKVQPAELEDSGVYFCASSPKTGANVLTFGAGSRLTVL.